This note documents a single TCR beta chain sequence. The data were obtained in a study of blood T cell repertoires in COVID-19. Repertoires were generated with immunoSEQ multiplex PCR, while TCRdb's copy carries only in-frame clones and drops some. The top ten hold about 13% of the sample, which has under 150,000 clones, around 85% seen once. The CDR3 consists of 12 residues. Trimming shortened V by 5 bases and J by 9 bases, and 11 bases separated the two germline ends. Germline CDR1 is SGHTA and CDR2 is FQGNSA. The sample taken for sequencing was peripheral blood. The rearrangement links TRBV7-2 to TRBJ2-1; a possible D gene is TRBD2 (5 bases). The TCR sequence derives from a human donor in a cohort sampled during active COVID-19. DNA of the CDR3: TGTGCCAGCAGCCCCCCGCGGGCTGAGCAGTTCTTC. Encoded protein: CASSPPRAEQFF.